This TCR beta chain stems from a study of blood T cell repertoires in COVID-19. About the study: T cells, B-cell-depleted T cells, or PBMCs provided the cDNA or gDNA that served as material.

In germline, CDR1 is SGHTA, CDR2 FQGNSA. The CDR3 is 19 residues long. Trimming took 1 base from V and 2 from J; bases not matched to a gene: 14. TCRdb's table, derived via immunoSEQ multiplex PCR, lists solely in-frame clones and lacks some. Among about 68,000 clones listed, more than 70% were seen once. The TCR comes from a man aged 45-65 years with acute or convalescent COVID-19. The material sequenced was peripheral blood. The chain uses TRBV7-2 and TRBJ2-5; 9 nucleotides line up with TRBD2. CDR3 amino acids: CASSLGPLDSGGPQETQYF. In DNA form, the CDR3 reads TGTGCCAGCAGCTTAGGTCCCCTGGATAGCGGGGGACCTCAAGAGACCCAGTACTTC.